This TCR beta chain stems from a study of blood T cell repertoires in COVID-19. Study-wide background: The United States, Italy and Spain provided the acute and convalescent COVID-19 samples. T cells, B-cell-depleted T cells, or PBMCs supplied cDNA or gDNA.

The CDR3 contains 13 residues. V lost 3 bases and J lost 8, with 9 bases in between. CDR1 is SGDLS, CDR2 YYNGEE, per germline. Sequenced by immunoSEQ multiplex PCR; TCRdb stores in-frame clones only, minus some. Among about 150,000 clones, 65% to 80% were seen once, and the ten largest hold approximately 15%. The sequenced sample consisted of peripheral blood. The origin of this receptor is a man aged 45-60 years with acute or convalescent COVID-19. V usage is TRBV9 and J usage is TRBJ1-6; D is uncertain. CDR3 residues: CASSAVQDSPLHF. For the CDR3, the DNA is TGTGCCAGCAGCGCAGTCCAGGATTCACCCCTCCACTTT.